The rows below give T cell receptor beta chains drawn from one sample of a study of cytomegalovirus exposure and HLA in healthy donors. Sequencing was performed with immunoSEQ multiplex PCR; in TCRdb, only in-frame clones are kept and a portion is missing. The data show 150,000 to 200,000 clones, approximately 80% seen once. The sequencing input was PBMCs. The receptors originated from a male donor in good health and CMV-seropositive. Each CDR3 is given with its conserved first and last residue. D genes are given only for firm matches. Clone size is not always given. Where it is, it says once, few, many or a class for expanded clones.

j_gene | v_gene | d_gene | abundance | CDR3nt | CDR3aa
TRBJ2-2 | TRBV7-2 | - | - | TGTGCCAGCAGCTTAGTCACAGGGCATTCCGGGGAGCTGTTTTTT | CASSLVTGHSGELFF
TRBJ2-7 | TRBV27 | - | - | TGTGCCAGCAGTTTACGATTGCAGGGGAGCTACTACGAGCAGTACTTC | CASSLRLQGSYYEQYF
TRBJ2-1 | TRBV4-3 | TRBD1 | few | TGCGCCAGCAGCCTCTACCCCGCCGGGACAGGGCCCCTTTACAATGAGCAGTTCTTC | CASSLYPAGTGPLYNEQFF
TRBJ1-2 | TRBV7-2 | TRBD1 | - | TGTGCCAGCAGCTTAGAAAGGGACAGACTCAATGGCTACACCTTC | CASSLERDRLNGYTF
TRBJ1-2 | TRBV27 | TRBD1 | - | TGTGCCAGCGCCGCTCCGGGACAGGGAAGCTATGGCTACACCTTC | CASAAPGQGSYGYTF
TRBJ2-5 | TRBV27 | TRBD2 | - | TGTGCCAGCAGTTTATACCGACTAGCGGGGACAGAACAAGAGACCCAGTACTTC | CASSLYRLAGTEQETQYF
TRBJ2-1 | TRBV5-4 | TRBD2 | - | TGTGCCAGCAGCGGCGGACTAGCGGGACGCAATGAGCAGTTCTTC | CASSGGLAGRNEQFF
TRBJ2-1 | TRBV19 | - | - | TGTGCCAGTAGTGCTCTAGCAAATGAGCAGTTCTTC | CASSALANEQFF
TRBJ2-1 | TRBV9 | TRBD1 | - | TGTGCCAGCAGTTCCGGGACAGGGTCTGGAGTGGGTCCCAATGAGCAGTTCTTC | CASSSGTGSGVGPNEQFF
TRBJ1-6 | TRBV5-5 | - | few | TGTGCCAGCAGCTTTCCCGTAGGGGCAAAAGTTTCACCCCTCCACTTT | CASSFPVGAKVSPLHF
TRBJ2-7 | TRBV15 | - | - | TGTGCCACCAGCAGAGATCAGGGGTACGAGCAGTACTTC | CATSRDQGYEQYF
TRBJ1-4 | TRBV7-2 | TRBD1 | once | TGTGCCAGCAGGCCCCACAGGGGTAGTAATGAAAAACTGTTTTTT | CASRPHRGSNEKLFF